This TCR beta chain was recorded in a study of vaccination and CD4 T cells after COVID-19. Study-level information: Post-vaccine sample collection happened at a median of around 77 days after dose two, ranging 14 to 241.

There are 17 residues in the CDR3. The germline CDR1 and CDR2 sequences are SGHTA and FQGTGA. The treatment is: approximately 10-day PBMC culture with coronavirus spike peptide pools or control peptides (ViraFEST assay). Study results and caveats: It was observed that, in convalescent patients, a median around 90% of reactive clones arose only post-vaccination.

Sequenced with the Oncomine TCR Beta short-read assay was DNA taken from cultured CD4+ T cells. A single record per CDR3 protein comes from TCRdb applying MiXCR to the PCR reads. Here the sample spans fewer than 25,000 distinct CDR3 sequences, 45% to 60% being singletons. Note on this clonotype: Its antigen is undetermined. The junction departs from germline at one end; a sequencing error may be responsible.

This TCR was sampled from a human donor who had recovered from COVID-19. The chain has TRBV7-3 and TRBJ1-2, with 7 nucleotides matching TRBD1. Material: CD4+ T cells from blood, cultured in vitro. This CDR3 is CAGSLHGGTDYNYGYTF. The DNA of the CDR3 is TGTGCCGGCAGCTTACATGGAGGGACAGATTACAACTATGGCTACACCTTC.